This T cell receptor beta chain is from a study of blood T cells in healthy people across ages. Study outcomes and limitations: From one million sequenced T cells, diversity estimates were lower bounds.

A second PCR, run for about 6 to 11 cycles, used a sample-barcoded 5' primer plus a J-beta primer mix. TCRdb used MiXCR to reprocess the 5' RACE reads, holding one entry per CDR3 protein. The profile shows 1.5 million to 2 million distinct CDR3 sequences, about 49% of them singletons. The CDR3 has 11 residues. Germline values: CDR1 DFQATT, CDR2 SNEGSKA (reference sequence). Between the trimmed V and J ends, which lost 0 bases and 5 bases, there was a span of 5 bases. A word on this clonotype: Its matching antigen is unknown.

The sequence derives from a woman aged 40 to 55 in good health. The chain joins TRBV20-1 to TRBJ2-7, with D unresolved. The sample taken for sequencing was blood. The CDR3 nucleotides read TGCAGTGCTAGAGAGGACCACGAGCAGTACTTC. Translated: CSAREDHEQYF.